This TCR beta chain was found in a study of CD8+CD57+ T cells in acquired aplastic anemia. Whole-study context: When averaged, DNA from sorted CD4+ and CD8+ cells came to around 3.1 ug. General study findings and limits: Found in both controls and patients were some 30 CD8+ CDR3 sequences.

Before being chosen for sequencing, patients had shown CD8+CD57+ cell expansion by flow cytometry. Patients uniformly had severe acquired aplastic anemia. None of the patients had been given any therapy when their blood was sampled. Worth noting for this clonotype: Its antigen is unidentified.

Genomic DNA, serving as template, underwent TCR beta VDJ and CDR3 profiling. TCRdb re-analysed the reads in MiXCR, keeping a single row per CDR3 protein. Of under 200,000 distinct CDR3 sequences listed, 45% to 50% are singletons. V lost 3 bases and J 6 bases, leaving 15 bases between the germline ends. This CDR3 region has 14 residues. The germline V gene encodes CDR1 MGHDK and CDR2 SYGVNS. The TCR sequence derives from a human donor with aplastic anemia. Sequencing was performed on sorted CD4+, CD8+, or CD8+CD57+ T cells (not recorded which) from PBMCs. The gene calls are TRBV25-1 and TRBJ2-7, with D perhaps given as TRBD1 or TRBD2 (5 bases each). The CDR3 bases are TGTGCCAGCAGTGATCTACGTGGGACCCTCGAGCAGTACTTC. Translation gives CASSDLRGTLEQYF.